This T cell receptor (beta chain) was sequenced in a study of T cells in localized non-small cell lung cancer. Overall study results and limits: Among the tissues sampled, uninvolved adjacent lung had the highest T cell clonality, above tumor. Sequence data derive from only one tumor region, so heterogeneity remains possible. The study linked higher blood T cell density to longer overall survival.

Turning to this clone: Antigen unknown.

Sequencing used immunoSEQ multiplex PCR; TCRdb keeps in-frame clones, though not all of them. Of fewer than 90,000 clones listed, 84% are singletons. Here the sequenced sample was peripheral blood, taken before any cancer treatment. The TCR was taken from a man aged 35 to 70 with stage I lung adenocarcinoma.

For the CDR3, the DNA is TGTGCCAGCAGCTTAGCGCCGGGACTAAGCACCGGGGAGCTGTTTTTT. This translates into CASSLAPGLSTGELFF. The chain joins TRBV7-2 to TRBJ2-2, with 7 bases lining up with TRBD2. Germline V CDR1 and CDR2: SGHTA, FQGNSA. The CDR3 sequence is 16 residues long. The V segment lost 0 bases and the J segment 4 bases; nucleotides outside the gene matches: 5.